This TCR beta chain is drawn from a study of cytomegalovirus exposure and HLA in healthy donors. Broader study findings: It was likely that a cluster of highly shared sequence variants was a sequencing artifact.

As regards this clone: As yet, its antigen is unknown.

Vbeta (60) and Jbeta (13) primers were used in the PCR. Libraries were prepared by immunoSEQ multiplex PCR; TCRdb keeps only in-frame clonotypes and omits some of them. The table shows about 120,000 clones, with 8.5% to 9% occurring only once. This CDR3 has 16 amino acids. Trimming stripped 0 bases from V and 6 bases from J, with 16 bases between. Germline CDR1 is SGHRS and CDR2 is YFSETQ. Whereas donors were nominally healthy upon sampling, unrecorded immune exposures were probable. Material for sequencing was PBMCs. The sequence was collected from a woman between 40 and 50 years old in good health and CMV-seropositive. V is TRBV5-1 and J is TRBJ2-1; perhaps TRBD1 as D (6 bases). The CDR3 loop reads CASSLVGQMGANEQFF. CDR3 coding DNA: TGCGCCAGCAGCTTGGTGGGGCAGATGGGGGCCAATGAGCAGTTCTTC.